This T cell receptor beta chain was documented in a study of naive and memory T cell subsets. Amplification of ligated cDNA took four PCR rounds with SP2 and nested alpha and beta constant primers. In TCRdb, the 5' RACE reads were re-called with MiXCR into one record per CDR3 protein. Counted here are more than 50,000 distinct CDR3 sequences, 6% to 8.5% occurring once; the ten biggest clones make up 15% to 20%. An oligonucleotide containing a UMI was ligated to the 3' end of TCR cDNA. Worth noting for this clonotype: This may arise from a read error, as a much more abundant clone is one base away.

The clonotype comes from a female donor in good health.

CDR3: CASSPLAGAPVREQFF. The DNA of the CDR3 is TGTGCCAGCAGCCCCTTAGCGGGGGCCCCGGTCCGTGAGCAGTTCTTC. The rearrangement uses TRBV14 and TRBJ2-1; TRBD2 matches at 9 bases. The junction had 13 bases not matched to a gene; V was cut back by 4 bases and J by 9 bases. The CDR3 is 16 amino acids. Germline CDR1 SGHDN, CDR2 FVKESK.